The clone carrying this TCR beta chain was seen repeatedly, ten times or more. The sample comes from a study of Graves' ophthalmopathy and Graves' hyperthyroidism. The V and J ends lost 3 bases and 0 bases respectively, with 21 bases between them. This CDR3 spans 17 amino acids. Germline CDR1 is DFQATT and CDR2 is SNEGSKA (reference sequence). Beta-chain TCR CDR3 regions were amplified from RNA transcripts. The first-round RT-PCR employed HTBI primers together with the Qiagen OneStep RT-PCR kit. A multiplex PCR was then performed as the second round. TCRdb reprocessed the multiplex PCR reads via MiXCR and lists one record per CDR3 protein. The sample lists some 170,000 distinct CDR3 sequences, roughly 36% occurring once.

The J gene is TRBJ2-7, the V gene TRBV20-1; D is perhaps TRBD2 (5 bases). The sequenced sample consisted of peripheral blood. This sequence originates from a man aged 25 to 45 with Graves' ophthalmopathy. Here the CDR3 reads CSARPLFQAEISYEQYF. DNA of the CDR3: TGCAGTGCTAGGCCCCTTTTTCAAGCGGAGATCTCCTACGAGCAGTACTTC.